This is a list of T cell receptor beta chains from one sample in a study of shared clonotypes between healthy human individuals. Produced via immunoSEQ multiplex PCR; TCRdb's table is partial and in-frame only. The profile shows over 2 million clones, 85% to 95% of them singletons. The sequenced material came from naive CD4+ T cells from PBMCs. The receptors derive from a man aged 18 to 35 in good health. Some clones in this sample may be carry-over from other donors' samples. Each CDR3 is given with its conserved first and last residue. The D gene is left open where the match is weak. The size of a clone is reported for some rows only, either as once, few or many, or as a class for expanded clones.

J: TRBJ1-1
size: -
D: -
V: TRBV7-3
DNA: TGTGCCAGCAGCTCGCAGGCGGCAGGGAGCACTGAAGCTTTCTTT
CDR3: CASSSQAAGSTEAFF

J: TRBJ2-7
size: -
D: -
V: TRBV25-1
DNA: TGTGCCAGCAGCCTATTATACGAGCAGTACTTC
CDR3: CASSLLYEQYF

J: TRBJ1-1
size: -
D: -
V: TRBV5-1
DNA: TGCGCCAGCAGCTGGACCGGGGGCATAGAAGCTTTCTTT
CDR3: CASSWTGGIEAFF

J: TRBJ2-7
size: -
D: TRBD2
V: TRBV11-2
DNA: TGTGCCAGCAGCTCTACTTTAGCGGGAGCCCTCTACGAGCAGTACTTC
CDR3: CASSSTLAGALYEQYF

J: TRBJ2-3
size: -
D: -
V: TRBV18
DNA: TGTGCCAGCTCACTCGGCAGGGAGCTCACAGATACGCAGTATTTT
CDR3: CASSLGRELTDTQYF

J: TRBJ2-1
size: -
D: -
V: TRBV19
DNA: TGTGCCAGTAGTATAGGTTATTTAACCCCAGGACCCAATTACAATGAGCAGTTCTTC
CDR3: CASSIGYLTPGPNYNEQFF

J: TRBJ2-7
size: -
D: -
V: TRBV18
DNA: TGTGCCACCGCGGGGACCTACGAGCAGTACTTC
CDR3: CATAGTYEQYF

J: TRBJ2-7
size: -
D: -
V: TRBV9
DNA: TGTGCCAGCAGCGGGGGGGACAACCTGTACGAGCAGTACTTC
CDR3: CASSGGDNLYEQYF

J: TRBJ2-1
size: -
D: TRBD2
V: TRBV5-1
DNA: TGCGCCAGCAGCTTGCCTAGCGGGAGTAATGAGCAGTTCTTC
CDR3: CASSLPSGSNEQFF

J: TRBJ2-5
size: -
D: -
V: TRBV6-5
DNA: TGTGCCAGCAGTTTCCGCCCCCAAGAGACCCAGTACTTC
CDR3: CASSFRPQETQYF

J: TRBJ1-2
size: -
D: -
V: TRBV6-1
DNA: TGTGCCAGCAGGCCTAACTATGGCTACACCTTC
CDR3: CASRPNYGYTF

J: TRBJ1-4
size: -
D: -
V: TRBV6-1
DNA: TGTGCCAGCAGCCCGGGGCCAACTAATGAAAAACTGTTTTTT
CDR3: CASSPGPTNEKLFF

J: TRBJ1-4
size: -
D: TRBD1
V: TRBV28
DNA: TGTGCCAGCAGTTTACAGGGGGCGAGGGAAAAACTGTTTTTT
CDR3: CASSLQGAREKLFF

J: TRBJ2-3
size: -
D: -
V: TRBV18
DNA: TGTGCCAGCTCACCATTGGGGGCCCCCACAGATACGCAGTATTTT
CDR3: CASSPLGAPTDTQYF

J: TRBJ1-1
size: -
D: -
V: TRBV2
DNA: TGTGCCAGCAGTGGAACGGGCTTTAACACTGAAGCTTTCTTT
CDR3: CASSGTGFNTEAFF

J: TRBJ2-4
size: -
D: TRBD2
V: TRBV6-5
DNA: TGTGCCAGTTTGGGGAGGGTGGGCATTCAGTACTTC
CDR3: CASLGRVGIQYF

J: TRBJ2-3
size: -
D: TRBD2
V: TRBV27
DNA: TGTGCCAGCCGGGGACTAGCGGGAGCCGTCCGCACAGATACGCAGTATTTT
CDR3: CASRGLAGAVRTDTQYF

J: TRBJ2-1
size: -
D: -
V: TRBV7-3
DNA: TGTGCCAACAGCTTAAGACAGCAAGTCTACAATGAGCAGTTCTTC
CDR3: CANSLRQQVYNEQFF

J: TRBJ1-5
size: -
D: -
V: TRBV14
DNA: TGTGCCAGCTCCAGGGTAGGCCCTATGCAGCCCCAGCATTTT
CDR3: CASSRVGPMQPQHF

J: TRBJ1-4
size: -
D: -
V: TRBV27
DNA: TGTGCCAGCAGTTTATCAGGGTCGAGAGAAAAACTGTTTTTT
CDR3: CASSLSGSREKLFF

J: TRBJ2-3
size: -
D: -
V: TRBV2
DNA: TGTGCCACCCGTTCGAGCGGGCTCCCTGGGGATACGCAGTATTTT
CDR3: CATRSSGLPGDTQYF

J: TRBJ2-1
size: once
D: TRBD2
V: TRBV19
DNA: TGTGCCAGTAAGACTAGCGGGAGTTGGAATGAGCAGTTCTTC
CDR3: CASKTSGSWNEQFF

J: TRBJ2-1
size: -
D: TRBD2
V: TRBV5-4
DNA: TGTGCCAGCAGCTTGGATAGCGGGGCCTACAATGAGCAGTTCTTC
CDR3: CASSLDSGAYNEQFF

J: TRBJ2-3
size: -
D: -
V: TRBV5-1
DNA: TGCGCCAGCAGCTTAGAGGGGGATACGCAGTATTTT
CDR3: CASSLEGDTQYF